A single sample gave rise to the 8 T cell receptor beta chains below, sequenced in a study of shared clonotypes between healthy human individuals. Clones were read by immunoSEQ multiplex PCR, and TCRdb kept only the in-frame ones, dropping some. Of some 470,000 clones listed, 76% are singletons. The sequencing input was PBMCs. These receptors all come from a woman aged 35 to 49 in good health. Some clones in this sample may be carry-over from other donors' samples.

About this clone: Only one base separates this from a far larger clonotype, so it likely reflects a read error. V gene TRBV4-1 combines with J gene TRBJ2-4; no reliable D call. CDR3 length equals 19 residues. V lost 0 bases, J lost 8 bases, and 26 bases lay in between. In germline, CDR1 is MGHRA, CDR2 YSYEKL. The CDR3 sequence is CASSQENRFVFSRADIQYF. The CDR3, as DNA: TGCGCCAGCAGCCAAGAGAATAGGTTTGTCTTTAGCCGGGCGGACATTCAGTACTTC.

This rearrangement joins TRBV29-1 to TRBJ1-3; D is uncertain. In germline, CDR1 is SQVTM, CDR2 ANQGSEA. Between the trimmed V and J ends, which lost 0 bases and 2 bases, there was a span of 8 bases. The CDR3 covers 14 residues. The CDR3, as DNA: TGCAGCGTTGAAGAGGGGATAACTGGAAACACCATATATTTT. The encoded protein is CSVEEGITGNTIYF.

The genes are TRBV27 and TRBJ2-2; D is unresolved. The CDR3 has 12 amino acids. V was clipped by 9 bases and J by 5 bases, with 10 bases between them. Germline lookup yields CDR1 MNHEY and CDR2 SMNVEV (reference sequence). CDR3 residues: CASTSGTGELFF. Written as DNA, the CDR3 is TGTGCCAGTACCTCAGGAACCGGGGAGCTGTTTTTT.

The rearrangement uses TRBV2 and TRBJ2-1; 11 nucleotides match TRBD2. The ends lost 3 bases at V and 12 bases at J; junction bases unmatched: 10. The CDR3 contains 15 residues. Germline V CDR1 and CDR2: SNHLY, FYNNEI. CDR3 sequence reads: CASSDGLAGGPRQFF. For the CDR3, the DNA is TGTGCCAGCAGTGATGGGCTAGCGGGAGGACCAAGGCAGTTCTTC.

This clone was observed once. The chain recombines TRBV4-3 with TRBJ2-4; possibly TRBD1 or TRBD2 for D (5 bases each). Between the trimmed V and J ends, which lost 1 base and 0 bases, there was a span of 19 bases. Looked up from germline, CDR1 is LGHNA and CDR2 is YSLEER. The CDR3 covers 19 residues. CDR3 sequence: CASSQGPPGRFVAKNIQYF. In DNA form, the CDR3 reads TGCGCCAGCAGCCAAGGGCCCCCGGGACGGTTTGTAGCCAAAAACATTCAGTACTTC.

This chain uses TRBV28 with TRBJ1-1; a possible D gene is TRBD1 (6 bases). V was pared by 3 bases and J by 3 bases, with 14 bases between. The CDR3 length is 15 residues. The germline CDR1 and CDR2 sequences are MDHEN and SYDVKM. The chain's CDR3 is CASSLGARRDTEAFF. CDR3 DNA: TGTGCCAGCAGTTTGGGGGCACGGCGGGACACTGAAGCTTTCTTT.

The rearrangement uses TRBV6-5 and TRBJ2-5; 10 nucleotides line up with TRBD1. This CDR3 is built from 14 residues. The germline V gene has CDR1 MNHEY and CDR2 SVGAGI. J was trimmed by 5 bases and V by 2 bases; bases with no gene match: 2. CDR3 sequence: CASSYDRGRETQYF. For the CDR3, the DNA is TGTGCCAGCAGTTACGACAGGGGGCGGGAGACCCAGTACTTC.

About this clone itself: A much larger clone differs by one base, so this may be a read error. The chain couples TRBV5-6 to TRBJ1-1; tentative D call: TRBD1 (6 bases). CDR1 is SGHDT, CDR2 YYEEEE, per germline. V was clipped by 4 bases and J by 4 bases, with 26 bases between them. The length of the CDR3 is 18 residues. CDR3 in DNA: TGTGCCAGCAGCCTCAAAGACAGGTTACTAAGTTTGGGCACTGAAGCTTTCTTT. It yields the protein CASSLKDRLLSLGTEAFF.